This TCR beta chain appears in the sequencing data of a study of Graves' ophthalmopathy and Graves' hyperthyroidism. This clonotype was counted many times. V was pared by 5 bases and J by 4 bases, with 8 bases between. Germline assignment: CDR1 MDHEN and CDR2 SYDVKM. The CDR3 has 12 residues. From RNA, the CDR3 regions of TCR beta chains were amplified and sequenced. An initial RT-PCR round employing HTBI primers preceded a second-round multiplex PCR. One entry per CDR3 protein results from TCRdb running MiXCR on the multiplex PCR reads. Of under 350,000 distinct CDR3 sequences detected, roughly 15% appear once; the ten largest clones hold roughly 12%.

The sequencing input was peripheral blood. The receptor was isolated from an adult man with Graves' ophthalmopathy. V is TRBV28 and J is TRBJ1-2, with D maybe TRBD1 (5 bases). DNA of the CDR3: TGTGCCAGCAGTCCCAGGGTCTATGGCTACACCTTC. Protein sequence: CASSPRVYGYTF.